The next 21 T cell receptor beta chains were all read from a single sample in a study of cytomegalovirus exposure and HLA in healthy donors (TCRdb year 2017). The method was the immunoSEQ multiplex PCR assay. TCRdb mirrors the immuneACCESS table, restricted to in-frame sequences. Some clones are absent from its copies; in checked studies, under half trace to an unresolved V gene, and the reason for the others is unknown. The table for this sample lists approximately 150,000 clones; 90% to 95% of them were counted only once. The top ten constitute 0.69% of the sample. Source material: PBMCs. These TCRs come from a man aged 18 to 29 in good health and CMV-seronegative.

V and J are TRBV7-2 and TRBJ2-3; D is possibly TRBD2 (5 bases). In germline, CDR1 is SGHTA, CDR2 FQGNSA. The CDR3 runs 14 residues. The V and J ends lost 1 base and 6 bases respectively, with 11 bases between them. This chain's CDR3 is CASSLGPGSDTQYF. The CDR3 DNA follows: TGTGCCAGCAGCTTAGGACCGGGATCGGATACGCAGTATTTT.

The rearrangement joins TRBV10-2 to TRBJ2-1; 14 nucleotides agree with TRBD2. CDR1 is WSHSY and CDR2 is SAAADI in the germline V gene. The CDR3 is made up of 12 amino acids. Trimming removed 8 bases from V and 10 bases from J; junction bases left unmatched: 1. DNA of the CDR3: TGCGCCAGCGGACTAGCGGGGGGCGAGCAGTTCTTC. Translation gives CASGLAGGEQFF.

The chain employs TRBV6-5 and TRBJ2-1, with D uncertain. The V end lost 3 bases, the J end lost 7 bases, and 4 bases lay between the germline ends. Germline assignment: CDR1 MNHEY and CDR2 SVGAGI. The CDR3 runs to 11 residues. This CDR3 reads CASSYSNEQFF. DNA for the CDR3: TGTGCCAGCAGTTATTCTAATGAGCAGTTCTTC.

J is TRBJ1-5 and V is TRBV6-4; no definite D call. This CDR3 is built from 15 residues. CDR1 MRHNA and CDR2 SNTAGT come from the germline V gene. Trimming stripped 5 bases from V and 3 bases from J, with 14 bases between. The CDR3 region has the DNA TGTGCCAGCAGTTTCCCGGGCGGGGTCAATCAGCCCCAGCATTTT. It translates to CASSFPGGVNQPQHF.

The genes are TRBV27 and TRBJ2-1, with TRBD1 matching over 7 bases. There are 14 residues in the CDR3. Per the germline V gene, CDR1 is MNHEY and CDR2 is SMNVEV (reference sequence). J lost 6 bases, V lost 6 bases, and 8 bases had no gene match. Here the CDR3 reads CASSSETGSNEQFF. The CDR3 DNA is TGTGCCAGCAGCTCTGAGACAGGGTCCAATGAGCAGTTCTTC.

This clone was seen a handful of times. The chain uses TRBV5-6 and TRBJ1-2, with D possibly matching TRBD1 (5 bases). Trimming pared 4 bases from V and 3 bases from J, leaving 10 bases between. CDR1 SGHDT and CDR2 YYEEEE come from the germline V gene. The CDR3 runs 13 residues. The CDR3 DNA reads as TGTGCCAGCAGCCCCAGGGTCGACTATGGCTACACCTTC. It codes for CASSPRVDYGYTF.

The J gene is TRBJ2-7, the V gene TRBV30; 8 bases align to TRBD1. J lost 4 bases, V lost 3 bases, and 5 bases had no gene match. CDR3 size: 13 residues. Germline values: CDR1 GTSNPN, CDR2 SVGIG (reference sequence). CDR3 sequence reads: CAWSPGGKYEQYV. In DNA form, the CDR3 reads TGTGCCTGGAGCCCAGGGGGCAAATACGAGCAGTACGTC.

The genes are TRBV5-1 and TRBJ2-6, with 13 bases matching TRBD2. The CDR3 has 21 amino acids. Losses at the gene ends were 7 bases for V and 0 bases for J; bases not matched to a gene: 16. Per the germline V gene, CDR1 is SGHRS and CDR2 is YFSETQ. DNA for the CDR3: TGCGCCAGCTACACGGGGGGGACTAGCGGGAACCATCCCTCTGGGGCCAACGTCCTGACTTTC. It is translated as CASYTGGTSGNHPSGANVLTF.

V gene TRBV29-1 combines with J gene TRBJ1-2; D unclear. The CDR3 is 14 residues long. V lost 3 bases, J lost 5 bases, and 16 bases lay in between. Germline values: CDR1 SQVTM, CDR2 ANQGSEA. CDR3 sequence: CSVEIQATVYGYTF. Written as DNA, the CDR3 is TGCAGCGTTGAGATCCAGGCTACCGTTTATGGCTACACCTTC.

The chain employs TRBV7-2 and TRBJ2-5; 11 bases line up with TRBD2. Trimming at V came to 5 bases and at J to 0 bases, leaving 2 bases not matched to a gene. Germline lookup yields CDR1 SGHTA and CDR2 FQGNSA. CDR3 length: 15 amino acids. DNA for the CDR3: TGTGCCAGCAGCGAGGGACTAGCGGACCAAGAGACCCAGTACTTC. It codes for CASSEGLADQETQYF.

The chain combines TRBV6-5 with TRBJ2-1; D may be TRBD2 (6 bases). The CDR3 consists of 15 residues. The germline V gene encodes CDR1 MNHEY and CDR2 SVGAGI. V dropped 2 bases and J dropped 7 bases, with 15 bases sitting between them. The CDR3 region has the DNA TGTGCCAGCAGTTACGGGGGTGGAGGGGAAAATGAGCAGTTCTTC. Protein: CASSYGGGGENEQFF.

The V and J genes are TRBV29-1 and TRBJ1-4, with TRBD1 as a possible D gene (5 bases). The V end was cut by 7 bases, the J end by 8 bases, with 14 bases between. Germline CDR1 reads SQVTM; CDR2 reads ANQGSEA. The CDR3 length is 12 residues. Here the CDR3 reads CSACRGEEKLFF. The CDR3 DNA reads as TGCAGCGCATGTAGGGGTGAAGAAAAACTGTTTTTT. Looking up the rest from reference TRBV29-1 and TRBJ1-4 gives the full variable domain: SAVISQKPSRDICQRGTSLTIQCQVDSQVTMMFWYRQQPGQSLTLIATANQGSEATYESGFVIDKFPISRPNLTFSTLTVSNMSPEDSSIYLCSACRGEEKLFFGSGTQLSVL.

The CDR3 nucleotides are TGTGCCAGCAGCTACCCTCTCTGGGGGGGCAGCACAGATACGCAGTATTTT. Protein sequence: CASSYPLWGGSTDTQYF. This chain uses TRBV7-8 with TRBJ2-3; weak D call: TRBD2 (7 bases). The CDR3 extends over 17 amino acids. The germline gives CDR1 SGHVS, CDR2 FQNEAQ. Trimming left V 4 bases short and J 0 bases short, with 17 bases between.

The chain uses TRBV30 and TRBJ2-1; the D is unclear. This CDR3 comprises 12 residues. Trimming shortened V by 0 bases and J by 7 bases, and 7 bases separated the two germline ends. The germline V gene encodes CDR1 GTSNPN and CDR2 SVGIG (reference sequence). CDR3 in DNA: TGTGCCTGGAGTGTACGTCTAAATGAGCAGTTCTTC. Residues: CAWSVRLNEQFF.

The CDR3 DNA reads TGTGCCAGCAGTTACTCGCCGGGGTACGGCTACACCTTC. Protein sequence: CASSYSPGYGYTF. The rearrangement links TRBV6-5 to TRBJ1-2, with D uncertain. CDR1 is MNHEY, CDR2 SVGAGI, per germline. The length of the CDR3 is 13 residues. V lost 0 bases and J 8 bases, leaving 10 bases between the germline ends.

Comment on this clone: The junction and the germline gene differ at one end; a read error may be behind it. This chain links TRBV5-1 with TRBJ1-1; D gene ambiguous. Germline V gene sequence: CDR1 SGHRS, CDR2 YFSETQ. This CDR3 region has 12 residues. For the CDR3, the DNA is TGCGCCAGCAGGGCGGGGAACGCTGAAGCTTTCTTT. This gives the protein CASRAGNAEAFF.

The V call is TRBV20-1, the J call TRBJ1-2; D is unresolved. The CDR3 totals 11 residues. CDR1 and CDR2 (germline): DFQATT, SNEGSKA (reference sequence). V lost 3 bases, J lost 4 bases, and 6 bases lay in between. The CDR3 DNA is TGCAGTGCTAGTCCTCTCTATGGCTACACCTTC. Its translation is CSASPLYGYTF.

This clone has just one count. The genes are TRBV29-1 and TRBJ1-1; unclear D gene. This CDR3 spans 12 amino acids. Germline assignment: CDR1 SQVTM and CDR2 ANQGSEA. Trimming shortened V by 4 bases and J by 6 bases, and 12 bases separated the two germline ends. The CDR3 sequence is CSVVVLSAEAFF. For the CDR3, the DNA is TGCAGCGTTGTGGTTTTGAGCGCTGAAGCTTTCTTT.

The chain is built from TRBV6-5 and TRBJ2-1; a weak D match, TRBD2 (5 bases). The V and J ends lost 8 bases and 8 bases respectively, with 19 bases between them. The CDR3 consists of 14 residues. Germline values: CDR1 MNHEY, CDR2 SVGAGI. Here the CDR3 reads CASSRSQIGDEQFF. CDR3 bases: TGTGCCAGCTCCCGCAGCCAAATCGGGGATGAGCAGTTCTTC.

The chain joins TRBV7-9 to TRBJ1-4; D is undetermined. CDR1 and CDR2 (germline): SEHNR, FQNEAQ (reference sequence). This CDR3 spans 11 amino acids. V dropped 6 bases and J dropped 8 bases, with 7 bases sitting between them. CDR3 nucleotide sequence: TGTGCCAGCAGGAGAGGGGAAAAACTGTTTTTT. Residues: CASRRGEKLFF.

The gene calls are TRBV9 and TRBJ2-5; TRBD1 agrees at 7 bases. CDR1 SGDLS and CDR2 YYNGEE come from the germline V gene. The V and J ends lost 0 bases and 2 bases, in that order; junction bases with no gene match: 4. There are 15 residues in the CDR3. The chain's CDR3 is CASSVVGGSQETQYF. CDR3 DNA: TGTGCCAGCAGCGTAGTAGGGGGCAGTCAAGAGACCCAGTACTTC.